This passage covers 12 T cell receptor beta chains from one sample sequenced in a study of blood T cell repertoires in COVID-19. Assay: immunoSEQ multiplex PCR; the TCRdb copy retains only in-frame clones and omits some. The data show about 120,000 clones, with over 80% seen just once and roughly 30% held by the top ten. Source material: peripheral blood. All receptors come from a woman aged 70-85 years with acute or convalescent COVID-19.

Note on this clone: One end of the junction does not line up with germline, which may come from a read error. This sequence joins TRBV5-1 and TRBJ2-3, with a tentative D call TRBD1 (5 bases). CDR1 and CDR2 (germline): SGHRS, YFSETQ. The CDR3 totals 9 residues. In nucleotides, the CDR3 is TGCGCCAGCAGCTCGAAGCAGGGTTTT. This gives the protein CASSSKQGF.

The CDR3 DNA reads TGTGCCAGCAGTCCCAAATTTCGGGGGGGGAACACAGATACGCAGTATTTT. This encodes CASSPKFRGGNTDTQYF. This chain joins TRBV7-9 and TRBJ2-3, with 8 bases that match TRBD2. This CDR3 is built from 17 residues. Germline CDR1 and CDR2: SEHNR and FQNEAQ (reference sequence). The ends lost 6 bases at V and 2 bases at J; junction bases unmatched: 13.

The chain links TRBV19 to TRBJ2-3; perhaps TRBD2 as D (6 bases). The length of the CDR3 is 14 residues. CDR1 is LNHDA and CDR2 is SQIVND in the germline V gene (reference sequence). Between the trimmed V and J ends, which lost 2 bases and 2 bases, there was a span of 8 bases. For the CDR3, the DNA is TGTGCCAGTAGTATAACGGGGGTCACAGATACGCAGTATTTT. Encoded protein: CASSITGVTDTQYF.

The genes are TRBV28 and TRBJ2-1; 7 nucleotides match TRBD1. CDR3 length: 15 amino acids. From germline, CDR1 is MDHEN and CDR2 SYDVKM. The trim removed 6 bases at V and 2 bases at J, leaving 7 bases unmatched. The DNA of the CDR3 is TGTGCCAGCAGCGGCCACAGGGGACCCTACAATGAGCAGTTCTTC. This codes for CASSGHRGPYNEQFF.

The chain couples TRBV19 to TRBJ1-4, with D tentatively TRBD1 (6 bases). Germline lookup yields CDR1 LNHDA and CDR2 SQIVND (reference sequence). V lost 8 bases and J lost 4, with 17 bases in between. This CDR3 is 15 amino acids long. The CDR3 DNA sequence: TGTGCCAGTCCGGGCCCCGCAGGGGTTAATGAAAAACTGTTTTTT. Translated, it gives CASPGPAGVNEKLFF.

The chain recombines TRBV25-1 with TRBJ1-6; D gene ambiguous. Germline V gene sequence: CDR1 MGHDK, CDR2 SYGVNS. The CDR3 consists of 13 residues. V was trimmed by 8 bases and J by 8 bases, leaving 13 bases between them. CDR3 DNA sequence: TGTGCCAGCCGTAGGAGTACCGATTCACCCCTCCACTTT. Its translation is CASRRSTDSPLHF.

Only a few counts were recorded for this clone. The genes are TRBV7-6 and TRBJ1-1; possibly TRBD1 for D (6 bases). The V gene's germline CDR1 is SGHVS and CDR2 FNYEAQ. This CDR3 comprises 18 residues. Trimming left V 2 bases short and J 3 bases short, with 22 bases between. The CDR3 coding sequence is TGTGCCAGCAGCTTAACTTCGGTAGGGGGGGCGCGGGACACTGAAGCTTTCTTT. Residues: CASSLTSVGGARDTEAFF.

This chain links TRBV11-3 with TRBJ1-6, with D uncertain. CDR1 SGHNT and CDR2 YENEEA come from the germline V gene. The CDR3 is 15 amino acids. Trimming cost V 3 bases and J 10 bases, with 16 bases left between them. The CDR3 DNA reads TGTGCCAGCAGCTTGGTGTATGCGAGGGCCTCACCCCTCCACTTT. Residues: CASSLVYARASPLHF.

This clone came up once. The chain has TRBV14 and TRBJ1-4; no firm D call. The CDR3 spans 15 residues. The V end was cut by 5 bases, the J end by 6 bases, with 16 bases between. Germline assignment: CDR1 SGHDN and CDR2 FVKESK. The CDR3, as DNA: TGTGCCAGCAGCGTCGAACCCCACGGGGATGAAAAACTGTTTTTT. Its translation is CASSVEPHGDEKLFF. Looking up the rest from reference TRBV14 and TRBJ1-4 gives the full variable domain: EAGVTQFPSHSVIEKGQTVTLRCDPISGHDNLYWYRRVMGKEIKFLLHFVKESKQDESGMPNNRFLAERTGGTYSTLKVQPAELEDSGVYFCASSVEPHGDEKLFFGSGTQLSVL.

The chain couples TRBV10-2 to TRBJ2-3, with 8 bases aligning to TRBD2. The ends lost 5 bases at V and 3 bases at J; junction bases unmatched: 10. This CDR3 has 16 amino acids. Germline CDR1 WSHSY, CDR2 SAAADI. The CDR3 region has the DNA TGCGCCAGCAGTTACGACCGGGGGGGCCATACAGATACGCAGTATTTT. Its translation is CASSYDRGGHTDTQYF.

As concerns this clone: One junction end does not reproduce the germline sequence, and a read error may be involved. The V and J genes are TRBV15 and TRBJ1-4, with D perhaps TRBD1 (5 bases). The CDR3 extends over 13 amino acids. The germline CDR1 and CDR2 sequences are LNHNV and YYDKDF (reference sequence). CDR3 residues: CATCRAPNEKLFF. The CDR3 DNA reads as TGTGCCACCTGCAGGGCCCCGAATGAAAAACTGTTTTTT.

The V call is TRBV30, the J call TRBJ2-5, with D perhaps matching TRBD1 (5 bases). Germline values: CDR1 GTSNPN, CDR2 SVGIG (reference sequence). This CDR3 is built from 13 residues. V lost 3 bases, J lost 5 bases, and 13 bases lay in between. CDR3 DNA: TGTGCCTGGAGGGGGCGCGGTATGGAGACCCAGTACTTC. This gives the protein CAWRGRGMETQYF.